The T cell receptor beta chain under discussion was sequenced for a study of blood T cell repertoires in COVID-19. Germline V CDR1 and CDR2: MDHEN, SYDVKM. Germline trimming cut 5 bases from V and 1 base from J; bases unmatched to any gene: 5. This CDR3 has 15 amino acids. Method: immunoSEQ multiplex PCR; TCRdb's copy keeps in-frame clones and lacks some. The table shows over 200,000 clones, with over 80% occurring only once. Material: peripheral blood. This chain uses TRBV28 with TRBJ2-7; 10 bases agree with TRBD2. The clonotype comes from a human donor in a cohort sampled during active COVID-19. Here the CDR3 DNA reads TGTGCCAGCAGTCTTGGACTAGCGGTGTCCTACGAGCAGTACTTC. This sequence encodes CASSLGLAVSYEQYF.